One sample yielded the 22 T cell receptor beta chains listed below, sequenced in a study of T cells after yellow fever vaccination. In TCRdb, the 5' RACE reads were re-called with MiXCR into one record per CDR3 protein. The sample lists roughly 340,000 distinct CDR3 sequences; roughly 9.4% were seen once. Source: PBMCs, taken on the day of the first yellow fever vaccination. The source is a man between 18 and 29 years old who received the YFV17D yellow fever vaccine.

This clonotype was detected a few times. V usage is TRBV12-3 or TRBV12-4 and J usage is TRBJ1-1, with TRBD1 as a possible D gene (5 bases). V lost 5 bases to trimming and J lost 2 bases, with 18 bases between them. The CDR3 length is 16 residues. For the CDR3, the DNA is TGTGCCAGCAGTCAGGGTAGATGGAGTCTTAACACTGAAGCTTTCTTT. Translation: CASSQGRWSLNTEAFF.

This clonotype was counted between two and nine times. The genes are TRBV5-1 and TRBJ2-7, with TRBD1 as a possible D gene (5 bases). The CDR3 consists of 13 residues. Trimming removed 0 bases at V and 7 bases at J, with 11 bases between. Germline CDR1 reads SGHRS; CDR2 reads YFSETQ. CDR3 sequence reads: CASSLVGQGEQYV. Written as DNA, the CDR3 is TGCGCCAGCAGCTTGGTCGGTCAGGGAGAGCAGTACGTC.

In its sample, this clonotype was seen many times. The CDR3 nucleotides are TGTGCCAGCAGTTTAGCCCATCTAGCGGTCCAGGGAAACATTCAGTACTTC. It encodes CASSLAHLAVQGNIQYF. The rearrangement links TRBV12-3 or TRBV12-4 to TRBJ2-4; 7 nucleotides align to TRBD2. The J segment lost 6 bases and the V segment lost 0 bases, leaving 11 bases of the junction unmatched. The CDR3 has 17 residues.

This clonotype was recorded many times. The chain uses TRBV25-1 and TRBJ2-3; 11 bases line up with TRBD2. From germline, CDR1 is MGHDK and CDR2 SYGVNS. Trimming cost V 6 bases and J 2 bases; bases outside gene matches: 4. There are 15 residues in the CDR3. CDR3 region: CASRRTSGYTDTQYF. The DNA of the CDR3 is TGTGCCAGCAGAAGGACTAGCGGGTACACAGATACGCAGTATTTT.

The chain links TRBV28 to TRBJ2-5, with TRBD1 matching over 9 bases. This CDR3 is 17 amino acids long. CDR1 and CDR2 (germline): MDHEN, SYDVKM. V shed 8 bases and J 5 bases; nucleotides not matched to a gene: 18. CDR3 DNA sequence: TGTGCCAGCCAAAGCCCGGAGGTGACAGGGGGTGGGGAGACCCAGTACTTC. Its translation is CASQSPEVTGGGETQYF.

The rearrangement uses TRBV20-1 and TRBJ1-1; the D gene is possibly TRBD1 (6 bases). Germline CDR1 reads DFQATT; CDR2 reads SNEGSKA (reference sequence). The CDR3 extends over 12 amino acids. V was clipped by 5 bases and J by 5 bases, with 12 bases between them. CDR3 region: CSAPPGATEAFF. CDR3 in DNA: TGCAGTGCTCCCCCAGGGGCGACTGAAGCTTTCTTT.

In this sample, this clonotype turned up many times. The J gene is TRBJ1-2, the V gene TRBV11-2, with unresolved D. The germline V gene has CDR1 SGHAT and CDR2 FQNNGV. V lost 2 bases and J lost 10, with 11 bases in between. The length of the CDR3 is 12 residues. CDR3 DNA: TGTGCCAGCAGCTTAATTCGTGGCATCTACACCTTC. Amino acid sequence: CASSLIRGIYTF.

This clonotype was observed a few times. This rearrangement joins TRBV6-2 or TRBV6-3 to TRBJ2-7; D is unresolved. The germline V gene encodes CDR1 MNHEY and CDR2 SVGEGT. The CDR3 loop spans 11 amino acids. Between the trimmed V and J ends, which lost 8 bases and 4 bases, there was a span of 9 bases. CDR3 DNA: TGTGCCAGCCACGACACTTACGAGCAGTACTTC. This translates into CASHDTYEQYF.

This clonotype was observed a handful of times. This chain links TRBV20-1 with TRBJ2-7, with 8 bases identical to TRBD1. The J segment lost 1 base and the V segment lost 5 bases, leaving 7 bases of the junction unmatched. This CDR3 comprises 14 residues. Germline V CDR1 and CDR2: DFQATT, SNEGSKA (reference sequence). The CDR3 sequence: CSASQGVASYEQYF. The CDR3 coding sequence is TGCAGTGCTTCACAGGGGGTGGCATCCTACGAGCAGTACTTC.

V gene TRBV5-1 combines with J gene TRBJ2-2, with 7 bases lining up with TRBD1. J gave up 7 bases and V 1 base, and 1 base lay outside the gene matches. CDR3 length: 13 amino acids. Germline values: CDR1 SGHRS, CDR2 YFSETQ. DNA for the CDR3: TGCGCCAGCAGCTTGAGGGGGCGCGGGGAGCTGTTTTTT. It translates to CASSLRGRGELFF. The entire variable domain, with the rest obtained from reference TRBV5-1 and TRBJ2-2, is as follows: KAGVTQTPRYLIKTRGQQVTLSCSPISGHRSVSWYQQTPGQGLQFLFEYFSETQRNKGNFPGRFSGRQFSNSRSEMNVSTLELGDSALYLCASSLRGRGELFFGEGSRLTVL.

The chain uses TRBV6-2 or TRBV6-3 and TRBJ2-7, with D possibly TRBD1 on 6 matching bases. The CDR3 covers 14 residues. The V gene lost 2 bases and the J gene lost 2 bases, with 10 bases spanning the gap. The germline V gene has CDR1 MNHEY and CDR2 SVGEGT. The CDR3 is CASSYLSGAYEQYV. The DNA of the CDR3 is TGTGCCAGCAGTTACCTCTCAGGGGCCTACGAGCAGTACGTC.

This clonotype was found many times. The V and J genes are TRBV12-3 or TRBV12-4 and TRBJ1-2; D is unclear. V dropped 3 bases and J dropped 8 bases, with 16 bases sitting between them. This CDR3 contains 14 residues. The CDR3 DNA reads TGTGCCAGCAGTTTCTTAAATTCGGTCTACGGCTACACCTTC. This translates into CASSFLNSVYGYTF.

J is TRBJ2-1 and V is TRBV7-9, with 9 bases fitting TRBD1. The J segment lost 5 bases and the V segment lost 4 bases, leaving 12 bases of the junction unmatched. Germline CDR1 reads SEHNR; CDR2 reads FQNEAQ (reference sequence). The CDR3 is 17 residues long. CDR3 sequence: CASSWTRLDRGHNEQFF. CDR3 nucleotide sequence: TGTGCCAGCAGCTGGACCCGGTTGGACAGGGGCCACAATGAGCAGTTCTTC. Full variable domain (missing parts from reference TRBV7-9 and TRBJ2-1): DTGVSQNPRHKITKRGQNVTFRCDPISEHNRLYWYRQTLGQGPEFLTYFQNEAQLEKSRLLSDRFSAERPKGSFSTLEIQRTEQGDSAMYLCASSWTRLDRGHNEQFFGPGTRLTVL.

The table lists this clonotype with a few counts. The V and J genes are TRBV7-9 and TRBJ2-1; D is unclear. The CDR3 has 14 amino acids. Germline V gives CDR1 SEHNR, CDR2 FQNEAQ (reference sequence). The V and J ends lost 6 bases and 3 bases respectively, with 12 bases between them. DNA of the CDR3: TGTGCCAGCAGAGCGACTGGGCTCTACAATGAGCAGTTCTTC. It yields the protein CASRATGLYNEQFF.

This clonotype appeared many times. The chain joins TRBV18 to TRBJ2-3, with 11 bases aligning to TRBD1. CDR1 and CDR2 from the germline V gene are KGHSH and LQKENI. CDR3 length: 15 residues. V lost 1 base, J lost 4 bases, and 1 base stayed unmatched. The CDR3 loop reads CASSPRDRGADTQYF. The CDR3 DNA follows: TGTGCCAGCTCACCACGGGACAGGGGGGCAGATACGCAGTATTTT. The whole variable domain, filled in from reference TRBV18 and TRBJ2-3, reads NAGVMQNPRHLVRRRGQEARLRCSPMKGHSHVYWYRQLPEEGLKFMVYLQKENIIDESGMPKERFSAEFPKEGPSILRIQQVVRGDSAAYFCASSPRDRGADTQYFGPGTRLTVL.

This clonotype appeared a few times. The rearrangement joins TRBV4-3 to TRBJ1-2; D remains ambiguous. V was pared by 0 bases and J by 6 bases, with 17 bases between. The CDR3 length is 16 residues. Per germline, CDR1 LGHNA and CDR2 YSLEER. The CDR3 here is CASSQEWGAGSHGYTF. Here the CDR3 DNA reads TGCGCCAGCAGCCAAGAATGGGGAGCAGGATCGCATGGCTACACCTTC.

This chain connects TRBV4-3 to TRBJ2-6, with D unclear. CDR1 LGHNA and CDR2 YSLEER come from the germline V gene. The CDR3 covers 19 residues. Trimming took 1 base from V and 0 from J, leaving 16 bases between them. CDR3 residues: CASSQAWAIPSSGANVLTF. The CDR3 DNA reads TGCGCCAGCAGCCAAGCCTGGGCGATCCCGAGCTCTGGGGCCAACGTCCTGACTTTC.

This clonotype was observed a handful of times. The chain combines TRBV20-1 with TRBJ1-1; the match to TRBD1 covers 9 bases. The CDR3 is 14 residues long. The V gene end was trimmed by 3 bases and the J gene end by 5 bases; junction bases not matched to a gene: 7. Germline CDR1 reads DFQATT; CDR2 reads SNEGSKA (reference sequence). The CDR3 region is CSASTQGARTEAFF. CDR3 nucleotides: TGCAGTGCTAGTACACAGGGGGCGCGGACTGAAGCTTTCTTT.

This clonotype was observed a handful of times. The rearrangement joins TRBV5-4 to TRBJ2-3; TRBD1 matches 8 bases. This CDR3 has 14 amino acids. Germline V gene sequence: CDR1 SGHNT, CDR2 YYREEE (reference sequence). V trimming: 4 bases; J trimming: 5 bases; junction bases outside the gene matches: 6. As DNA, the CDR3 is TGTGCCAGCAGCCCGTTTACAGGGGGAGATACGCAGTATTTT. This gives the protein CASSPFTGGDTQYF.

For the CDR3, the DNA is TGTGCCAGCAGCTTAGCGTGGGAATATGGCTACACCTTC. Its translation is CASSLAWEYGYTF. The chain has TRBV7-8 and TRBJ1-2; unclear D gene. Germline assignment: CDR1 SGHVS and CDR2 FQNEAQ. V dropped 0 bases and J dropped 5 bases, with 7 bases sitting between them. CDR3 length: 13 amino acids.

The genes are TRBV27 and TRBJ1-2, with 8 positions matching TRBD1. The trim removed 0 bases at V and 2 bases at J, leaving 8 bases unmatched. Looked up from germline, CDR1 is MNHEY and CDR2 is SMNVEV (reference sequence). The CDR3 is 17 residues long. The CDR3 spells CASSLSSRGQANYGYTF. In DNA form, the CDR3 reads TGTGCCAGCAGTTTATCCTCAAGGGGACAGGCGAACTATGGCTACACCTTC.

This chain uses TRBV3-1 with TRBJ2-5; D unclear. This CDR3 is built from 15 residues. The germline gives CDR1 LGHDT, CDR2 YNNKEL (reference sequence). The V end was cut by 1 base, the J end by 5 bases, with 14 bases between. In DNA, the CDR3 is TGTGCCAGCAGCCAAGGACCTGGGTTGGCGGAGACCCAGTACTTC. It encodes CASSQGPGLAETQYF.